The T cell receptor beta chain described here comes from a study of breast tumors, draining lymph nodes, adjacent tissues. The CDR3 totals 16 residues. V was cut by 4 bases and J by 12 bases, with 25 bases left in between. CDR1 and CDR2 (germline): SQVTM, ANQGSEA. TCRdb used MiXCR to reprocess the multiplex PCR reads, holding one entry per CDR3 protein. The repertoire holds tens of thousands of distinct CDR3 sequences, with approximately 57% as singletons. The study's findings and limits: Tumor T cell lymph node origin was a supported hypothesis, not proven. Tumors had less TCR diversity than lymph nodes, more than nontumor tissue.

With regard to this clonotype: Its antigen is not identified.

The TCR originated in a female donor with breast cancer. Some clones in this sample may be carry-over from other donors' samples. Input material: breast tumor tissue. V usage is TRBV29-1 and J usage is TRBJ2-6; TRBD2 might be the D (6 bases). The CDR3 protein is CSVVYYLGVGGFVLTF. The CDR3 DNA follows: TGCAGCGTTGTTTACTACTTAGGGGTGGGGGGTTTCGTCCTGACTTTC.